The sequence of this TCR beta chain was determined in a study of T cells in Graves' hyperthyroidism and ophthalmopathy. Sample collection date corresponds to first hyperthyroidism diagnosis, prior to any ophthalmopathy symptoms. What was amplified from RNA transcripts were TCR beta CDR3 regions. In the first-round RT-PCR of the TCR CDR3, the HTBI primer set was used. Using its own MiXCR run on the multiplex PCR reads, TCRdb lists one record per CDR3 protein. The sample includes more than 550,000 distinct CDR3 sequences, under 20% seen only once; the top ten take over 15%. V lost 1 base and J 5 bases, leaving 8 bases between the germline ends. Per germline, CDR1 SEHNR and CDR2 FQNEAQ (reference sequence). This CDR3 spans 13 amino acids.

The source is a woman aged 45-59 years with Graves' hyperthyroidism that later progressed to Graves' ophthalmopathy. Sequencing was carried out using blood. This chain uses TRBV7-9 with TRBJ2-5; D uncertain. CDR3 DNA: TGTGCCAGCAGCTTAGGGGCGTGGGAGACCCAGTACTTC. Amino acid sequence: CASSLGAWETQYF.